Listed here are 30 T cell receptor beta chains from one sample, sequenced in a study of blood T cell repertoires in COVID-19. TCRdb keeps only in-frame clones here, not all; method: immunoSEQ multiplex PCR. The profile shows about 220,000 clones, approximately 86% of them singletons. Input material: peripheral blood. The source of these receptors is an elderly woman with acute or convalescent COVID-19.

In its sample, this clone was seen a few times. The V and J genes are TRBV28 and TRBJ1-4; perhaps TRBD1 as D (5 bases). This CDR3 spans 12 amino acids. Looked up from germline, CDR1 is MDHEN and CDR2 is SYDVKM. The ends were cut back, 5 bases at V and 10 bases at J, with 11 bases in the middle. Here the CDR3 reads CASSGTLGKLFF. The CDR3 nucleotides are TGTGCCAGCAGTGGGACTCTTGGAAAACTGTTTTTT. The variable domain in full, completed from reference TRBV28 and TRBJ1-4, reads DVKVTQSSRYLVKRTGEKVFLECVQDMDHENMFWYRQDPGLGLRLIYFSYDVKMKEKGDIPEGYSVSREKKERFSLILESASTNQTSMYLCASSGTLGKLFFGSGTQLSVL.

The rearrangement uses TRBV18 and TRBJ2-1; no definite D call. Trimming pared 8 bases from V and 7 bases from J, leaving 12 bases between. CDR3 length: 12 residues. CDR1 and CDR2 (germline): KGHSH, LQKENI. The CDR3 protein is CASQSIHNEQFF. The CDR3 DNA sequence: TGTGCCAGCCAGTCGATTCATAATGAGCAGTTCTTC.

CDR3 amino acids: CASSLDWYDGYTF. The CDR3 DNA reads TGTGCCAGCAGTTTAGACTGGTATGATGGCTACACCTTC. The chain joins TRBV28 to TRBJ1-2; D is unclear. The CDR3 extends over 13 amino acids. CDR1 is MDHEN, CDR2 SYDVKM, per germline. The V end was cut by 2 bases, the J end by 6 bases, with 10 bases between.

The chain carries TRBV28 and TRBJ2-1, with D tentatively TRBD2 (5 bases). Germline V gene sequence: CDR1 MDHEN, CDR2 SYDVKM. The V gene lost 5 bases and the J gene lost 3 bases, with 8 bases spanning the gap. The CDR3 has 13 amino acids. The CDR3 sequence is CASSRAGYNEQFF. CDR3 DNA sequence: TGTGCCAGCAGTAGGGCGGGCTACAATGAGCAGTTCTTC.

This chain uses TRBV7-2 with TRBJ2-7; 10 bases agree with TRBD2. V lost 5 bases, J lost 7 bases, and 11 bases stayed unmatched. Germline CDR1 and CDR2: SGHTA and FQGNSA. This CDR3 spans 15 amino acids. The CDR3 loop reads CASSDLAGAFAEQYF. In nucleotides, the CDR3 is TGTGCCAGCAGCGATCTAGCGGGGGCCTTCGCGGAGCAGTACTTC.

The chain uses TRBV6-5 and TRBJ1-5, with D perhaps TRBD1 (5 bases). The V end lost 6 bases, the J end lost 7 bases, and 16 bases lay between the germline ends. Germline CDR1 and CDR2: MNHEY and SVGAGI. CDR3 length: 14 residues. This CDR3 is CASRGTDRGQPQHF. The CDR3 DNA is TGTGCCAGCAGAGGAACCGACCGGGGGCAGCCCCAGCATTTT.

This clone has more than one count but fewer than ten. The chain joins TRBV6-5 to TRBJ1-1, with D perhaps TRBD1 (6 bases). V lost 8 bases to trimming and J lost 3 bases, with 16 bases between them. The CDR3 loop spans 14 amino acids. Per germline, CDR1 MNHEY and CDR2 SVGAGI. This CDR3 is CASRAPNRDTEAFF. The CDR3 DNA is TGTGCCAGCCGGGCTCCCAACAGGGACACTGAAGCTTTCTTT.

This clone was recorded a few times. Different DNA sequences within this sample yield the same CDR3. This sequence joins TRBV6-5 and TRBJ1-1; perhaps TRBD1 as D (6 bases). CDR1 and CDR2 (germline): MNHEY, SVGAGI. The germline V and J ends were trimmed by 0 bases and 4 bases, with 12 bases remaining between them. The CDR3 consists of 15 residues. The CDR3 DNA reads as TGTGCCAGCAGTTACTCAAGGCAGGGGAGCACTGAAGCTTTCTTT. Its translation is CASSYSRQGSTEAFF.

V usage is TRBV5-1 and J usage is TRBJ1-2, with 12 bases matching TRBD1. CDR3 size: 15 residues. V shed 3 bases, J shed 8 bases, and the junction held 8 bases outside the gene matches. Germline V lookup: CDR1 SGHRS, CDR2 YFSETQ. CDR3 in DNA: TGCGCCAGCAGCTCGGGACAGGGGGCTGCTGGAGGCTACACCTTC. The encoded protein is CASSSGQGAAGGYTF.

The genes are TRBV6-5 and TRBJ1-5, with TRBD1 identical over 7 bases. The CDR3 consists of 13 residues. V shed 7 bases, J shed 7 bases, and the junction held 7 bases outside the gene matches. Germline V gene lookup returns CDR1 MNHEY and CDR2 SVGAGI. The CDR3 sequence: CASTRGLGQPQHF. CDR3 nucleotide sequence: TGTGCCAGCACCAGGGGGTTGGGACAGCCCCAGCATTTT.

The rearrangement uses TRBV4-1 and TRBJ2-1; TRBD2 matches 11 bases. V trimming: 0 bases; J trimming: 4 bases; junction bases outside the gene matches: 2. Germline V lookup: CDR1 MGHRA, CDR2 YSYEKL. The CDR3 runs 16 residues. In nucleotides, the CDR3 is TGCGCCAGCAGCCAAGAAGGGACTAGCGGTTACAATGAGCAGTTCTTC. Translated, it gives CASSQEGTSGYNEQFF.

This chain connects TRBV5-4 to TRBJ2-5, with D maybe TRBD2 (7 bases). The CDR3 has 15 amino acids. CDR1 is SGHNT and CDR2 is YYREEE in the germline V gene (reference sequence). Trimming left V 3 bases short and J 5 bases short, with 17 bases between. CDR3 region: CASSSPGGQPETQYF. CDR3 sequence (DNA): TGTGCCAGCAGCTCCCCGGGGGGCCAGCCTGAGACCCAGTACTTC. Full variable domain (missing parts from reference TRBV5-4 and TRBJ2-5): ETGVTQSPTHLIKTRGQQVTLRCSSQSGHNTVSWYQQALGQGPQFIFQYYREEENGRGNFPPRFSGLQFPNYSSELNVNALELDDSALYLCASSSPGGQPETQYFGPGTRLLVL.

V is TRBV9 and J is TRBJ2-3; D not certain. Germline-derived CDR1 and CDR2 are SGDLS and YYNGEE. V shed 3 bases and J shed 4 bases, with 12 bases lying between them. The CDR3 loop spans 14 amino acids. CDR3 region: CASSAGGMADTQYF. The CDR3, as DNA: TGTGCCAGCAGCGCCGGCGGTATGGCAGATACGCAGTATTTT.

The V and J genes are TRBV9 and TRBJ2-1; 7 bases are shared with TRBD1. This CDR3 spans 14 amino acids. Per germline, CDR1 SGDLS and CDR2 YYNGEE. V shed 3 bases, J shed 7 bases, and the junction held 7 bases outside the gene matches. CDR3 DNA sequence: TGTGCCAGCAGCGACGCGAGACAGGGAAATGAGCAGTTCTTC. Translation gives CASSDARQGNEQFF.

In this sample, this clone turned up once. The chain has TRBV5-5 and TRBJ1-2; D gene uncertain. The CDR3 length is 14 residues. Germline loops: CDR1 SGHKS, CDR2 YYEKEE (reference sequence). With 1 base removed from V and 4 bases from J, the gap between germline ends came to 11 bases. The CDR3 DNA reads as TGTGCCAGCAGCTTGCACGCGGAGCCCTATGGCTACACCTTC. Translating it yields CASSLHAEPYGYTF.

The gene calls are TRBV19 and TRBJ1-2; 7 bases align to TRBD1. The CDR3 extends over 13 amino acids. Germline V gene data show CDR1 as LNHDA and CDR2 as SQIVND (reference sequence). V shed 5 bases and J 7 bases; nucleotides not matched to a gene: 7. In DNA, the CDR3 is TGTGCCAGTAGTGAGGAGGGGGCGGCTGGCTACACCTTC. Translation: CASSEEGAAGYTF. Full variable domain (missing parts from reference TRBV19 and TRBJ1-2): DGGITQSPKYLFRKEGQNVTLSCEQNLNHDAMYWYRQDPGQGLRLIYYSQIVNDFQKGDIAEGYSVSREKKESFPLTVTSAQKNPTAFYLCASSEEGAAGYTFGSGTRLTVV.

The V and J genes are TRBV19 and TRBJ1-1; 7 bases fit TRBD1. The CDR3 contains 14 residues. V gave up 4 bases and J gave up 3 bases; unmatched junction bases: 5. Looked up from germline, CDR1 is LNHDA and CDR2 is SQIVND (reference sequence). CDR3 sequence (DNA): TGTGCCAGTAGTACGACAGGGAAGGACACTGAAGCTTTCTTT. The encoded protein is CASSTTGKDTEAFF.

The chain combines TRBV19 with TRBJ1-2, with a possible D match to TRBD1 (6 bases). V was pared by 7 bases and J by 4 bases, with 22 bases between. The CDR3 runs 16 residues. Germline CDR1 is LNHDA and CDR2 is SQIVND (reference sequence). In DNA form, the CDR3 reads TGTGCCAGTACTACTAGATCCCCGACAGGAATCTATGGCTACACCTTC. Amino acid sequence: CASTTRSPTGIYGYTF.

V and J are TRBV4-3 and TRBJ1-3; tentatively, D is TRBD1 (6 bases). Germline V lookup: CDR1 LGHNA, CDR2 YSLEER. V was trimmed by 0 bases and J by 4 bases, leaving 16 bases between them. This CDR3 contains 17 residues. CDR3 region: CASSQDLGASSGNTIYF. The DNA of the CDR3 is TGCGCCAGCAGCCAAGATTTGGGGGCTTCGTCCGGAAACACCATATATTTT.

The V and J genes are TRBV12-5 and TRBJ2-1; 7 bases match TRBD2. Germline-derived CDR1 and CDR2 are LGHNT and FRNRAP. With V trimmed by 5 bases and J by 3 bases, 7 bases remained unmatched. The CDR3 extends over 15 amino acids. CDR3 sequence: CASGSGTLNYNEQFF. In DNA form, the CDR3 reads TGTGCTAGTGGTAGCGGGACCCTCAACTACAATGAGCAGTTCTTC.

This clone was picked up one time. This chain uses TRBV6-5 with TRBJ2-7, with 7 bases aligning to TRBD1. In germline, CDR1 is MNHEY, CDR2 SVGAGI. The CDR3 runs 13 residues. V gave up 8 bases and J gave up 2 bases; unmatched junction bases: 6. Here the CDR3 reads CASRSGQPYEQYF. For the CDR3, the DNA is TGTGCCAGCCGCTCGGGACAGCCCTACGAGCAGTACTTC.

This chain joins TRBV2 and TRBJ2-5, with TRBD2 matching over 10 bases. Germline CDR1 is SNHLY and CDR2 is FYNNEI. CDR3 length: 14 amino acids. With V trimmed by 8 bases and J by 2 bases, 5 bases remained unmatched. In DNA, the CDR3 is TGTGCCAGCTCCCCGACTAGCGGGCAAGAGACCCAGTACTTC. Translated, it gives CASSPTSGQETQYF. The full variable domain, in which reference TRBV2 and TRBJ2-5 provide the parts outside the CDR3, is EPEVTQTPSHQVTQMGQEVILRCVPISNHLYFYWYRQILGQKVEFLVSFYNNEISEKSEIFDDQFSVERPDGSNFTLKIRSTKLEDSAMYFCASSPTSGQETQYFGPGTRLLVL.

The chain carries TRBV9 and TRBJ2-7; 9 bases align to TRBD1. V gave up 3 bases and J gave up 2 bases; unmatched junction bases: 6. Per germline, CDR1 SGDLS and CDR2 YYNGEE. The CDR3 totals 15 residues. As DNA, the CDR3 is TGTGCCAGCAGCGCCCCGGGACAGGGAGCCTACGAGCAGTACTTC. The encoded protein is CASSAPGQGAYEQYF.

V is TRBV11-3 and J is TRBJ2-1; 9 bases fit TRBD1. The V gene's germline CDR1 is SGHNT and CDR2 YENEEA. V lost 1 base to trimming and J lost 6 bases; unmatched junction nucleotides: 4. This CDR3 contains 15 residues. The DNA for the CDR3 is TGTGCCAGCAGCTTAGGGGGACAGGGCATCAATGAGCAGTTCTTC. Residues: CASSLGGQGINEQFF.

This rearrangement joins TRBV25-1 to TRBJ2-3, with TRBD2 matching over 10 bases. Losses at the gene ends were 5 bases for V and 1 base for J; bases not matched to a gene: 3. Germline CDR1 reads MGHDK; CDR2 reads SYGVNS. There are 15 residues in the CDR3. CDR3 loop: CASSPTSGGTDTQYF. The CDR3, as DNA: TGTGCCAGCAGTCCCACTAGCGGGGGCACAGATACGCAGTATTTT.

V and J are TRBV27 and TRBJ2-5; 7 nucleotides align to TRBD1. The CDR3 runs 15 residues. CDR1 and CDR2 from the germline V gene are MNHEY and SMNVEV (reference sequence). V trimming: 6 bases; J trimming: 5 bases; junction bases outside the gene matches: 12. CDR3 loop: CASRSIPTGWETQYF. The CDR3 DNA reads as TGTGCCAGCAGGTCAATCCCGACAGGGTGGGAGACCCAGTACTTC.

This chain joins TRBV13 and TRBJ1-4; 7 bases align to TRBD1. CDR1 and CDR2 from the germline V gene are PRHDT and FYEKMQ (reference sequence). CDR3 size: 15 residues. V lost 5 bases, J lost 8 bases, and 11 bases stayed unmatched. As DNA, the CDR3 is TGTGCCAGCAGCACAGAGGTTAGGGGGCGCGAAAAACTGTTTTTT. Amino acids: CASSTEVRGREKLFF.

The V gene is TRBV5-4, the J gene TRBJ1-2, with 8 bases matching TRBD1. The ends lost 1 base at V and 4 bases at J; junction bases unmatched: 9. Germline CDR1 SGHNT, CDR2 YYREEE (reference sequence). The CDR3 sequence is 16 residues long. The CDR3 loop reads CASSLPPQGGGYGYTF. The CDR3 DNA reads TGTGCCAGCAGCTTGCCTCCACAGGGGGGAGGCTATGGCTACACCTTC. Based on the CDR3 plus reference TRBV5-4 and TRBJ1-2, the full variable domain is ETGVTQSPTHLIKTRGQQVTLRCSSQSGHNTVSWYQQALGQGPQFIFQYYREEENGRGNFPPRFSGLQFPNYSSELNVNALELDDSALYLCASSLPPQGGGYGYTFGSGTRLTVV.

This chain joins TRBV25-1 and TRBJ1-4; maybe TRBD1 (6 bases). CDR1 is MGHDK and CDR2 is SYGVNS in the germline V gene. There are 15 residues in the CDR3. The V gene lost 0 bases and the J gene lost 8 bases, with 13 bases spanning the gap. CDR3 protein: CASSEYQGPGEKLFF. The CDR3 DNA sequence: TGTGCCAGCAGTGAATACCAGGGGCCCGGGGAAAAACTGTTTTTT. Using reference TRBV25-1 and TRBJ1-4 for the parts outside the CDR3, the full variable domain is EADIYQTPRYLVIGTGKKITLECSQTMGHDKMYWYQQDPGMELHLIHYSYGVNSTEKGDLSSESTVSRIRTEHFPLTLESARPSHTSQYLCASSEYQGPGEKLFFGSGTQLSVL.

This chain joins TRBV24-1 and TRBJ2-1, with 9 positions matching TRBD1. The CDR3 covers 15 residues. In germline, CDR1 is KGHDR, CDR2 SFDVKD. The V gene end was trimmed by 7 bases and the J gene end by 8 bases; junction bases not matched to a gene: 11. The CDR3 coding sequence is TGTGCCACCAGGGAGGCGACAGGGGGAAGGCATGAGCAGTTCTTC. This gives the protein CATREATGGRHEQFF.